These 5 T cell receptor beta chains originate from one sample sequenced in a study of regulatory T cells in long-lasting Graves disease. CDR3 regions were amplified by Arm-PCR using iRepertoire HTBI primers to build TCR beta libraries. TCRdb independently ran MiXCR on the multiplex PCR reads; one entry per CDR3 protein. The sample lists roughly 500,000 distinct CDR3 sequences; around a fifth were seen once. Time point: persistent/refractory GD, antithyroid drugs over 5 years with positive TRAb. Extracted RNA from PBMCs served as the source of the TCR library. The specimen was peripheral blood mononuclear cells (PBMCs), collected when the disease was refractory, from a patient treated with antithyroid drugs. The source of these receptors is a female donor with Graves disease.

In this sample, this clonotype turned up a few times. The chain links TRBV2 to TRBJ2-7, with D possibly TRBD2 on 7 matching bases. Trimming cost V 7 bases and J 4 bases, with 17 bases left between them. Per the germline V gene, CDR1 is SNHLY and CDR2 is FYNNEI. This CDR3 comprises 14 residues. CDR3 in DNA: TGTGCCAGCACCCCGGGGGGACATCAATACGAGCAGTACTTC. Its protein is CASTPGGHQYEQYF. The entire variable domain, with the rest obtained from reference TRBV2 and TRBJ2-7, is as follows: EPEVTQTPSHQVTQMGQEVILRCVPISNHLYFYWYRQILGQKVEFLVSFYNNEISEKSEIFDDQFSVERPDGSNFTLKIRSTKLEDSAMYFCASTPGGHQYEQYFGPGTRLTVT.

This clonotype was detected ten times or more. CDR3 in DNA: TGTGCCAGCAGTTTAGGGAGAAGGGAGACCCAGTACTTC. Its translation: CASSLGRRETQYF. The chain joins TRBV12-3 or TRBV12-4 to TRBJ2-5; unclear D gene. V lost 1 base and J 5 bases, leaving 8 bases between the germline ends. The CDR3 covers 13 residues.

The rearrangement links TRBV11-1 to TRBJ2-5; 12 positions agree with TRBD1. Germline CDR1 and CDR2: SGHAT and FQDESV (reference sequence). This CDR3 is built from 17 residues. With V trimmed by 4 bases and J by 5 bases, 11 bases remained unmatched. In DNA, the CDR3 is TGTGCCAGCAGCTGGGGGACAGGGACAGGGGGCGTGGAGACCCAGTACTTC. This translates into CASSWGTGTGGVETQYF.

The table lists this clonotype with a few counts. J is TRBJ2-1 and V is TRBV12-3 or TRBV12-4; D gene uncertain. Trimming shortened V by 6 bases and J by 8 bases, and 11 bases separated the two germline ends. The CDR3 extends over 12 amino acids. The CDR3 loop reads CASSLMGDEQFF. The DNA for the CDR3 is TGTGCCAGCAGCCTAATGGGTGATGAGCAGTTCTTC.

Worth noting for this clonotype: A much larger clone lies one base from this, so it may be a read error. The chain combines TRBV20-1 with TRBJ1-1; TRBD1 might be the D (5 bases). The CDR3 spans 14 residues. Germline V gene sequence: CDR1 DFQATT, CDR2 SNEGSKA (reference sequence). DNA for the CDR3: TGCGGTGCTAGAGTTGAGGGGTTGAACACTGAAGCTTTCTTT. Protein sequence: CGARVEGLNTEAFF.